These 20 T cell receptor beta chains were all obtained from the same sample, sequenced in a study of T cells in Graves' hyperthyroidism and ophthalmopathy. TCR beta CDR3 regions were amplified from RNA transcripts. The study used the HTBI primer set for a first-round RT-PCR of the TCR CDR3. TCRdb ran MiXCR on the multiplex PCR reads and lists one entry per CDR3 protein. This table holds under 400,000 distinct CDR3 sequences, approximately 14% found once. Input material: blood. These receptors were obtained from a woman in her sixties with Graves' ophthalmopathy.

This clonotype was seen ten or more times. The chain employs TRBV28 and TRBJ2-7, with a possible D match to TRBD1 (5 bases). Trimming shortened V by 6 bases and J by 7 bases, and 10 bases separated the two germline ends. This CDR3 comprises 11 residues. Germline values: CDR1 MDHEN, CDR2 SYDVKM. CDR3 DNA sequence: TGTGCCAGCAGCCGAAACAGGGAGCAGTACTTC. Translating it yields CASSRNREQYF.

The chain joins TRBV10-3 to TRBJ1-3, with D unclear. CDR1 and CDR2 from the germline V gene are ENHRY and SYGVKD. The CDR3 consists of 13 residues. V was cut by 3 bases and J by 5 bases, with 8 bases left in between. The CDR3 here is CAISDPRRNTIYF. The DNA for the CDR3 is TGTGCCATCAGTGATCCCCGCCGAAACACCATATATTTT.

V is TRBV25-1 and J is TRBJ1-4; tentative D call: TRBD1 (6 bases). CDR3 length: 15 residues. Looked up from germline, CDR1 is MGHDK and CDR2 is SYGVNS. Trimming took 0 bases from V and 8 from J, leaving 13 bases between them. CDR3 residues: CASSEYETGWEKLFF. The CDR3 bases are TGTGCCAGCAGTGAATATGAAACAGGGTGGGAAAAACTGTTTTTT.

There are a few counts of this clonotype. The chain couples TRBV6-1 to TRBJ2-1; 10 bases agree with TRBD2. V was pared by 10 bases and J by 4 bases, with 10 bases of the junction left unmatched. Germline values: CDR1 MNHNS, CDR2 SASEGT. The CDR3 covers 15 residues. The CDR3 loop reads CATRQLAGEYNEQFF. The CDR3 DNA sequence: TGTGCCACCCGGCAGCTAGCGGGAGAGTACAATGAGCAGTTCTTC.

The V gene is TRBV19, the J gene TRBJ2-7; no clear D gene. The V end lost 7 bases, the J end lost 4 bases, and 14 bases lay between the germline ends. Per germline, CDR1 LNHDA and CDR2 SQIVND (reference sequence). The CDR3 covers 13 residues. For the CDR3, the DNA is TGTGCCAGTACCCGAGGAGAAGGATACGAGCAGTACTTC. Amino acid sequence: CASTRGEGYEQYF.

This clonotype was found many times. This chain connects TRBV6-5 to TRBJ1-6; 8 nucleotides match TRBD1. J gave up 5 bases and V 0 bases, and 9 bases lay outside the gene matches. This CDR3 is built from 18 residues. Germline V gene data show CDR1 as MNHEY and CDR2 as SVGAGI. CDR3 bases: TGTGCCAGCAGTTACTCGAAGGGCAGGGGGCCGAATAATTCACCCCTCCACTTT. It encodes CASSYSKGRGPNNSPLHF.

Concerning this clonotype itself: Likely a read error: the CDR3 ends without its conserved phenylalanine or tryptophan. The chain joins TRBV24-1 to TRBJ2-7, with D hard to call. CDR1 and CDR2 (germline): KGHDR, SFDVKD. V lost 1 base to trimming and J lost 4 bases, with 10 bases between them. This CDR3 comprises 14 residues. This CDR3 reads CATSDLIQSYEQYL. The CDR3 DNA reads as TGTGCCACCAGTGATTTAATCCAATCTTACGAGCAGTACCTC.

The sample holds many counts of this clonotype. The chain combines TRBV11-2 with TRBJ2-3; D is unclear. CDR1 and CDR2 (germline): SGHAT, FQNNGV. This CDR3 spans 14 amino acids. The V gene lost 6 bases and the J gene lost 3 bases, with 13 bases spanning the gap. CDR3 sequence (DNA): TGTGCCAGCAGTACTCAAAACCCTACAGATACGCAGTATTTT. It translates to CASSTQNPTDTQYF.

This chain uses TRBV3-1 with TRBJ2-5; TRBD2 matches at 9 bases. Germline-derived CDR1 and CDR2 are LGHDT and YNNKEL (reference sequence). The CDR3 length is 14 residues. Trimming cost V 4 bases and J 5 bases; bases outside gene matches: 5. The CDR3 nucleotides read TGTGCCAGCAGCCGAGGGACTAGCAGTGAGACCCAGTACTTC. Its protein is CASSRGTSSETQYF.

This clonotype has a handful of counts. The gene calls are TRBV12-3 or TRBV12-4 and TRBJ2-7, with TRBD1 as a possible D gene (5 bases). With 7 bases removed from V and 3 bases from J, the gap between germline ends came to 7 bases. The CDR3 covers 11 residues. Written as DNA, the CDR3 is TGTGCCAGCAAAACAGGCTACGAGCAGTACTTC. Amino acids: CASKTGYEQYF.

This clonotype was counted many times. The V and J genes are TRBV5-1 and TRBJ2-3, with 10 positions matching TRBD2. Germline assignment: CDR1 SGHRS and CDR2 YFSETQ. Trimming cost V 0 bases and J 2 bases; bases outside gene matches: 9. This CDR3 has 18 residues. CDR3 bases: TGCGCCAGCAGCTTGGAAAAGCTAGCGGGAGTAATCACAGATACGCAGTATTTT. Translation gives CASSLEKLAGVITDTQYF.

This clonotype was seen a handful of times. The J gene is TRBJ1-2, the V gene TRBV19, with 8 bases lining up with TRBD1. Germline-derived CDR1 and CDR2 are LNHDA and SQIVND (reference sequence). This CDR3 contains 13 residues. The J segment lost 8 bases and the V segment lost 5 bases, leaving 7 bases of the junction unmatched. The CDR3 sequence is CASSPDRAVGYTF. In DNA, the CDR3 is TGTGCCAGTAGTCCGGACAGGGCGGTAGGCTACACCTTC.

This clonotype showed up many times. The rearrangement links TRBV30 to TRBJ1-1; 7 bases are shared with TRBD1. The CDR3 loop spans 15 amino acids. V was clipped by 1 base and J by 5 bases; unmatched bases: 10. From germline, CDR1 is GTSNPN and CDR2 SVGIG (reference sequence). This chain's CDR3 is CAWSAAGGYYTEAFF. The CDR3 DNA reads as TGTGCCTGGAGTGCGGCAGGGGGTTATTATACTGAAGCTTTCTTT.

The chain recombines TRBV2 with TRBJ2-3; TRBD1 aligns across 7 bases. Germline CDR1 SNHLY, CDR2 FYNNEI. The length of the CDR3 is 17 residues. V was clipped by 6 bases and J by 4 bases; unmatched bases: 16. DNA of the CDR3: TGTGCCAGCAGGAAGACAGGGATGGCCGGGTCAGCAGATACGCAGTATTTT. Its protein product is CASRKTGMAGSADTQYF.

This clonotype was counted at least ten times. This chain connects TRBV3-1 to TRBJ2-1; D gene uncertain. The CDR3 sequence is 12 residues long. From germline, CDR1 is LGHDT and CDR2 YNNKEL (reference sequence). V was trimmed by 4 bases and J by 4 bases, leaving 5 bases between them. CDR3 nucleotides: TGTGCCAGCAGCCTCCTATACAATGAGCAGTTCTTC. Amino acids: CASSLLYNEQFF.

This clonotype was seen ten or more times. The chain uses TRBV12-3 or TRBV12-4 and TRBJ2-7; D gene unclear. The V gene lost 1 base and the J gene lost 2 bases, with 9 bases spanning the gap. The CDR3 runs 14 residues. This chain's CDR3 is CASSLGVAPYEQYF. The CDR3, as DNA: TGTGCCAGCAGTTTAGGGGTGGCCCCCTACGAGCAGTACTTC.

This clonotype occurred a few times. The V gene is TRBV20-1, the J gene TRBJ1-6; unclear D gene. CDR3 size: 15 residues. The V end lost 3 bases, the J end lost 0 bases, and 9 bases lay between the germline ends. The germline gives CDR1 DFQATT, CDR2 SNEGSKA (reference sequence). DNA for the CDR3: TGCAGTGCTAGTGTTGGGAGCTCCTATAATTCACCCCTCCACTTT. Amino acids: CSASVGSSYNSPLHF.

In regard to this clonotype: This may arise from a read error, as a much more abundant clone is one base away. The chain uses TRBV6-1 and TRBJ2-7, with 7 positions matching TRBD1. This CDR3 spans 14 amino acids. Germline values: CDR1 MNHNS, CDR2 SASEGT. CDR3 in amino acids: CASSEQGRSYGQYF. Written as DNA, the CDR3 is TGTGCCAGCAGCGAACAGGGGCGCTCCTACGGGCAGTACTTC.

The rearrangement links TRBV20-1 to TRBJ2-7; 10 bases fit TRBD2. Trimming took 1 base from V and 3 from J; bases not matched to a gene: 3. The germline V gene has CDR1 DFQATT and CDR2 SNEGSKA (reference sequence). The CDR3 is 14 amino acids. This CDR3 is CSARGASGSYEQYF. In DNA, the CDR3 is TGCAGTGCTAGAGGGGCTAGCGGGAGCTACGAGCAGTACTTC.

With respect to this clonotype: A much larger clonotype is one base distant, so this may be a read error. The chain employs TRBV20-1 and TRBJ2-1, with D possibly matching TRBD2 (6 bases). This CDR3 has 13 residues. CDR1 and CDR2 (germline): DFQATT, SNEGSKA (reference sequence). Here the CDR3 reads CSARRDSYNERFF. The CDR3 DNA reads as TGCAGTGCTAGGCGGGACTCCTACAATGAGCGGTTCTTC.